The 26 T cell receptor beta chains below were found in one sample sequenced in a study of shared clonotypes between healthy human individuals. Some clones are missing from TCRdb's copy, which holds only in-frame ones; the method was immunoSEQ multiplex PCR. Of about 1.5 million clones in the sample, roughly 96% were seen once. Source material: naive CD4+ T cells sorted from blood. Documented subset: CD45RA+ positively selected. The receptor set was obtained from a man between 25 and 39 years old in good health.

CDR3 protein: CSVWSVGPGYTF. The CDR3 DNA sequence: TGCAGCGTCTGGAGTGTTGGACCAGGCTACACCTTC. This chain joins TRBV29-1 and TRBJ1-2; D not certain. The CDR3 has 12 residues. Germline V gene sequence: CDR1 SQVTM, CDR2 ANQGSEA. V gave up 6 bases and J gave up 8 bases, with 16 bases separating them. The variable domain in full, with the rest retrieved from reference TRBV29-1 and TRBJ1-2, is SAVISQKPSRDICQRGTSLTIQCQVDSQVTMMFWYRQQPGQSLTLIATANQGSEATYESGFVIDKFPISRPNLTFSTLTVSNMSPEDSSIYLCSVWSVGPGYTFGSGTRLTVV.

The V and J genes are TRBV21-1 and TRBJ2-7; TRBD2, the table's D call, lacks a check against the DNA. TRBV21-1 is deemed a pseudogene. The CDR3 loop spans 15 amino acids. DNA of the CDR3: TGTGCCAGCAGCAAAACTAGCGGGAGAGTCTACGAGCAGTACTTC. Translated: CASSKTSGRVYEQYF.

The rearrangement uses TRBV29-1 and TRBJ2-5; D tentatively fits TRBD1 or TRBD2 (5 bases each). The germline V gene encodes CDR1 SQVTM and CDR2 ANQGSEA. V was trimmed by 7 bases and J by 5 bases, leaving 20 bases between them. CDR3 length equals 14 residues. The CDR3 reads CSGYRDRPRETQYF. For the CDR3, the DNA is TGCAGCGGTTACCGGGACCGCCCGCGGGAGACCCAGTACTTC.

The rearrangement joins TRBV6-6 to TRBJ2-3; no firm D call. This CDR3 has 16 residues. V gave up 2 bases and J gave up 3 bases, with 15 bases separating them. CDR1 is MNHNY and CDR2 is SVGAGI in the germline V gene (reference sequence). The CDR3 nucleotides are TGTGCCAGCAGTTACCAATCCACAGTTTCTACAGATACGCAGTATTTT. Translating it yields CASSYQSTVSTDTQYF.

This CDR3 reads CASSHVVNPHSYEQYF. The CDR3 region has the DNA TGTGCCAGCAGCCACGTCGTAAATCCCCACTCCTACGAGCAGTACTTC. V usage is TRBV14 and J usage is TRBJ2-7; D not certain. Trimming stripped 3 bases from V and 0 bases from J, with 15 bases between. This CDR3 spans 16 amino acids. Germline V gene data show CDR1 as SGHDN and CDR2 as FVKESK.

V and J are TRBV6-5 and TRBJ2-7; TRBD1 aligns across 9 bases. CDR3 length: 14 amino acids. After removal of 6 bases from V and 4 bases from J, the junction contained 7 bases not matched to a gene. CDR1 and CDR2 (germline): MNHEY, SVGAGI. CDR3: CASSPTGGDYEQYF. The DNA of the CDR3 is TGTGCCAGCAGCCCGACAGGGGGGGATTACGAGCAGTACTTC.

This chain uses TRBV5-1 with TRBJ1-4; D gene ambiguous. Germline CDR1 SGHRS, CDR2 YFSETQ. This CDR3 has 15 amino acids. V dropped 5 bases and J dropped 2 bases, with 13 bases sitting between them. CDR3 nucleotide sequence: TGCGCCAGCAGAGGCGACGTGGGGACTAATGAAAAACTGTTTTTT. Protein sequence: CASRGDVGTNEKLFF.

The J gene is TRBJ2-2, the V gene TRBV29-1; 9 bases match TRBD2. This CDR3 has 16 residues. Germline V CDR1 and CDR2: SQVTM, ANQGSEA. V was pared by 6 bases and J by 1 base, with 9 bases of the junction left unmatched. CDR3 DNA sequence: TGCAGCGTCTACCGTGTAGCGGGGGAGAACACCGGGGAGCTGTTTTTT. As protein: CSVYRVAGENTGELFF.

This rearrangement joins TRBV6-1 to TRBJ2-1; a weak D match, TRBD1 (6 bases). Germline V gives CDR1 MNHNS, CDR2 SASEGT. This CDR3 is built from 15 residues. Trimming stripped 5 bases from V and 4 bases from J, with 15 bases between. CDR3 loop: CASSPRPGQYNEQFF. The DNA of the CDR3 is TGTGCCAGCAGTCCACGCCCAGGACAGTACAATGAGCAGTTCTTC.

Turning to this clone: Different DNA sequences within this sample yield the same CDR3. The rearrangement uses TRBV19 and TRBJ2-7, with 7 bases identical to TRBD2. V lost 3 bases and J lost 2; bases outside the gene matches: 1. The CDR3 is 13 amino acids. Germline V gives CDR1 LNHDA, CDR2 SQIVND (reference sequence). The chain's CDR3 is CASSISGAYEQYF. CDR3 in DNA: TGTGCCAGTAGTATCAGCGGGGCCTACGAGCAGTACTTC.

The chain recombines TRBV27 with TRBJ2-7; a possible D gene is TRBD2 (5 bases). Germline V gene sequence: CDR1 MNHEY, CDR2 SMNVEV (reference sequence). This CDR3 spans 15 amino acids. V was trimmed by 5 bases and J by 2 bases, leaving 16 bases between them. The CDR3 DNA follows: TGTGCCAGCAGTCGCGAAGCGGACGTAACCTACGAGCAGTACTTC. Residues: CASSREADVTYEQYF.

The V gene is TRBV30, the J gene TRBJ2-3; the D is unclear. The germline V gene encodes CDR1 GTSNPN and CDR2 SVGIG (reference sequence). This CDR3 is built from 16 residues. Between the trimmed V and J ends, which lost 1 base and 2 bases, there was a span of 16 bases. The CDR3 protein is CAWSETTDGYTDTQYF. Here the CDR3 DNA reads TGTGCCTGGAGTGAAACTACCGACGGGTACACAGATACGCAGTATTTT.

V gene TRBV7-9 combines with J gene TRBJ2-1; the D is unclear. CDR1 and CDR2 from the germline V gene are SEHNR and FQNEAQ (reference sequence). V was clipped by 1 base and J by 5 bases, with 12 bases between them. This CDR3 is 15 amino acids long. Written as DNA, the CDR3 is TGTGCCAGCAGCTTAGGGTCTGGGATCGACAATGAGCAGTTCTTC. This sequence encodes CASSLGSGIDNEQFF. The whole variable domain, filled in from reference TRBV7-9 and TRBJ2-1, reads DTGVSQNPRHKITKRGQNVTFRCDPISEHNRLYWYRQTLGQGPEFLTYFQNEAQLEKSRLLSDRFSAERPKGSFSTLEIQRTEQGDSAMYLCASSLGSGIDNEQFFGPGTRLTVL.

This clone was observed many times. Other nucleotide sequences from this sample produce the same CDR3. The chain recombines TRBV18 with TRBJ2-3; D is undetermined. CDR3 length: 11 residues. CDR1 and CDR2 (germline): KGHSH, LQKENI. V gave up 3 bases and J gave up 2 bases, with 0 bases separating them. The CDR3 region is CASSPTDTQYF. CDR3 nucleotide sequence: TGTGCCAGCTCACCCACAGATACGCAGTATTTT.

V gene TRBV6-5 combines with J gene TRBJ1-2; unclear D gene. Trimming shortened V by 5 bases and J by 4 bases, and 14 bases separated the two germline ends. Germline CDR1 reads MNHEY; CDR2 reads SVGAGI. The CDR3 is made up of 14 amino acids. The CDR3 nucleotides read TGTGCCAGCAGTCAACTTGACCGAGTCTATGGCTACACCTTC. Translated, it gives CASSQLDRVYGYTF.

V usage is TRBV10-2 and J usage is TRBJ2-5, with 10 nucleotides matching TRBD1. J was trimmed by 4 bases and V by 3 bases; bases with no gene match: 5. Germline V lookup: CDR1 WSHSY, CDR2 SAAADI. The CDR3 is 15 residues long. The CDR3 here is CASSDPGQGIETQYF. CDR3 DNA: TGCGCCAGCAGTGACCCGGGACAGGGGATAGAGACCCAGTACTTC.

The CDR3 coding sequence is TGTGCCAGCAGTGAATCCCTAAGGGACTATTTT. Protein sequence: CASSESLRDYF. The chain has TRBV6-1 and TRBJ1-3; D might be TRBD1 (5 bases). Germline V lookup: CDR1 MNHNS, CDR2 SASEGT. V dropped 2 bases and J dropped 16 bases, with 12 bases sitting between them. This CDR3 is built from 11 residues.

The rearrangement links TRBV7-3 to TRBJ2-1; TRBD1 agrees at 8 bases. In germline, CDR1 is SGHTA, CDR2 FQGTGA. This CDR3 has 13 residues. The junction had 9 bases not matched to a gene; V was cut back by 7 bases and J by 10 bases. CDR3 DNA sequence: TGTGCCAGCACTGTAGCAGGGGGCGACGAGCAGTTCTTC. It encodes CASTVAGGDEQFF.

The chain's CDR3 is CASSAELAQGTDTQYF. The DNA of the CDR3 is TGTGCCAGCAGCGCCGAACTAGCGCAAGGCACAGATACGCAGTATTTT. This chain uses TRBV9 with TRBJ2-3; 7 positions match TRBD2. Germline V gives CDR1 SGDLS, CDR2 YYNGEE. J gave up 1 base and V 3 bases, and 8 bases lay outside the gene matches. This CDR3 comprises 16 residues.

The rearrangement uses TRBV19 and TRBJ2-1; TRBD2 matches at 9 bases. The CDR3 extends over 16 amino acids. The junction had 9 bases not matched to a gene; V was cut back by 3 bases and J by 6 bases. CDR1 is LNHDA and CDR2 is SQIVND in the germline V gene (reference sequence). The chain's CDR3 is CASSIRGRAFPNEQFF. DNA of the CDR3: TGTGCCAGTAGTATTCGCGGGAGGGCCTTCCCCAATGAGCAGTTCTTC.

The chain employs TRBV7-2 and TRBJ2-1; TRBD2 aligns across 7 bases. The CDR3 spans 16 residues. Trimming took 5 bases from V and 2 from J; bases not matched to a gene: 9. The germline CDR1 and CDR2 sequences are SGHTA and FQGNSA. CDR3 sequence reads: CASSIGGTGTYNEQFF. CDR3 sequence (DNA): TGTGCCAGCAGCATCGGGGGGACTGGGACCTACAATGAGCAGTTCTTC.

The rearrangement uses TRBV10-1 and TRBJ2-1; 12 nucleotides match TRBD2. Germline V gives CDR1 WNHNN, CDR2 SYGVQD (reference sequence). J lost 6 bases, V lost 4 bases, and 7 bases had no gene match. The CDR3 extends over 16 amino acids. The CDR3 loop is CASSARLAGAGNEQFF. The CDR3 nucleotides read TGCGCCAGCAGTGCGCGACTAGCGGGAGCCGGCAATGAGCAGTTCTTC.

The rearrangement links TRBV2 to TRBJ2-1; D ambiguous. Germline CDR1 and CDR2: SNHLY and FYNNEI. V gave up 7 bases and J gave up 5 bases, with 3 bases separating them. CDR3 length equals 10 residues. The chain's CDR3 is CASTHNEQFF. CDR3 bases: TGTGCCAGCACTCACAATGAGCAGTTCTTC.

The J gene is TRBJ1-2, the V gene TRBV28; no definite D call. V dropped 7 bases and J dropped 3 bases, with 9 bases sitting between them. Germline CDR1 MDHEN, CDR2 SYDVKM. The CDR3 runs 12 residues. Written as DNA, the CDR3 is TGTGCCAGCAATCCCCGGCACTATGGCTACACCTTC. It translates to CASNPRHYGYTF.

This sequence joins TRBV19 and TRBJ2-3, with D possibly matching TRBD1 (5 bases). Deletions cut 7 bases from V and 7 bases from J, with 12 bases between. The CDR3 loop spans 12 amino acids. The germline V gene encodes CDR1 LNHDA and CDR2 SQIVND (reference sequence). The CDR3 here is CASTDSPNTQYF. The DNA for the CDR3 is TGTGCCAGTACCGACAGCCCAAATACGCAGTATTTT.

J is TRBJ1-4 and V is TRBV5-1; D gene ambiguous. CDR3 length: 13 residues. Trimming pared 1 base from V and 5 bases from J, leaving 6 bases between. Germline V gene lookup returns CDR1 SGHRS and CDR2 YFSETQ. The DNA of the CDR3 is TGCGCCAGCAGCTTGTCTCCAAATGAAAAACTGTTTTTT. Translated, it gives CASSLSPNEKLFF.